One T cell receptor beta chain is described in this entry. The CDR3 totals 16 residues. The V and J ends lost 4 bases and 2 bases, in that order; junction bases with no gene match: 8. In germline, CDR1 is ENHRY, CDR2 SYGVKD. Produced via immunoSEQ multiplex PCR; TCRdb's table is partial and in-frame only. The table records about 150,000 clones, approximately 80% of them present only once. This entry belongs to a study of blood T cell repertoires in COVID-19. This TCR was recovered from a woman in her fifties or sixties with acute or convalescent COVID-19. The V gene is TRBV10-3, the J gene TRBJ2-3; 8 nucleotides align to TRBD2. Material: peripheral blood. CDR3 protein: CAISGSTGGPTDTQYF. The DNA of the CDR3 is TGTGCCATCAGTGGGTCGACGGGGGGGCCCACAGATACGCAGTATTTT.